Sequencing of this TCR beta chain was carried out in a study of T cell responses to AZD1222 COVID-19 vaccine. Study-wide results and caveats: The study sampled repertoires only after the peak T cell response.

This clone was counted a single time. What it binds is unknown. Libraries were prepared by immunoSEQ multiplex PCR; TCRdb keeps only in-frame clonotypes and omits some of them. The data show about 99,000 clones, approximately 93% seen once. The germline gives CDR1 SGHTA, CDR2 FQGNSA. The CDR3 totals 12 residues. The V and J ends lost 5 bases and 8 bases, in that order; junction bases with no gene match: 3. Source: peripheral blood, taken on day 0 of AZD1222 vaccination. The V and J genes are TRBV7-2 and TRBJ1-1, with 9 bases identical to TRBD1. The clonotype was recovered from an adult in good health. DNA for the CDR3: TGTGCCAGCAGCCCGGACAGGGGCGAAGCTTTCTTT. Protein: CASSPDRGEAFF.